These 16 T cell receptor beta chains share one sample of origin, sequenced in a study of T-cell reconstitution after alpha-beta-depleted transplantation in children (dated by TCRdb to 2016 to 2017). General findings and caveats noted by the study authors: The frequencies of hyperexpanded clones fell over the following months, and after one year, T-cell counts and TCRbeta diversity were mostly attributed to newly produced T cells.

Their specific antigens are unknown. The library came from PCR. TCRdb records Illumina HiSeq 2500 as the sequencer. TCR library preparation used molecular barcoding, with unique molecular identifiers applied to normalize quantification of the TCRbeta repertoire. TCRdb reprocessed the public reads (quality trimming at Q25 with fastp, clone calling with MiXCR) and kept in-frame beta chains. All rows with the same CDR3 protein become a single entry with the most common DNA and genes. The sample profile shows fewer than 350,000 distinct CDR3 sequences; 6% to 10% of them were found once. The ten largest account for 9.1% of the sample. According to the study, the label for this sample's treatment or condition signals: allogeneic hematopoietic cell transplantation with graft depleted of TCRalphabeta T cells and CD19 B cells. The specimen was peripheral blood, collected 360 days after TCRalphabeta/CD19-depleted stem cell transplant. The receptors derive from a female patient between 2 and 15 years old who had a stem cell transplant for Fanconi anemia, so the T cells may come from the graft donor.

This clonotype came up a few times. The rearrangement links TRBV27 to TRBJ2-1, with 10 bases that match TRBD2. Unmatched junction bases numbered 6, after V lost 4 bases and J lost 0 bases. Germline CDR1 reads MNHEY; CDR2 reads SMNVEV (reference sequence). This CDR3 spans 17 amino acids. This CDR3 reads CASSWRLAGSSYNEQFF. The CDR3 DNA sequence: TGTGCCAGCAGTTGGCGACTAGCGGGTAGCTCCTACAATGAGCAGTTCTTC.

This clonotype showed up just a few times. CDR3 protein: CASSSRQGANYEQYF. In DNA form, the CDR3 reads TGTGCCAGCAGCTCCCGACAGGGGGCGAACTACGAGCAGTACTTC. The genes are TRBV13 and TRBJ2-7; TRBD1 agrees at 10 bases. J lost 3 bases, V lost 4 bases, and 6 bases had no gene match. Germline loops: CDR1 PRHDT, CDR2 FYEKMQ (reference sequence). The CDR3 loop spans 15 amino acids.

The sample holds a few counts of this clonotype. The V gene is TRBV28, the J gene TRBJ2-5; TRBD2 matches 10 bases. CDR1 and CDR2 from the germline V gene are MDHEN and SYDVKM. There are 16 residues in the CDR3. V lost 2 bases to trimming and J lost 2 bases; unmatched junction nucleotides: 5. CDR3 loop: CASSLVWTSGQETQYF. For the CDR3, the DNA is TGTGCCAGCAGTTTAGTTTGGACTAGCGGACAAGAGACCCAGTACTTC.

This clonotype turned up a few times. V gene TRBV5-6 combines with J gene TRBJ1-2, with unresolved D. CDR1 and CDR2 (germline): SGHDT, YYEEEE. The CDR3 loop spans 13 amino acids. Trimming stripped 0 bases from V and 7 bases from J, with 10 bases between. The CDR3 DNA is TGTGCCAGCAGCTTGGGCCGGATCTTTGGCTACACCTTC. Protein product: CASSLGRIFGYTF.

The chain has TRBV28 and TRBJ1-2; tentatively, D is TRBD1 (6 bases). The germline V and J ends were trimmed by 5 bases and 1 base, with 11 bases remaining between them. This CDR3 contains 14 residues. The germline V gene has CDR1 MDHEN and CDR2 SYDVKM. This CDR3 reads CASSHRDNNYGYTF. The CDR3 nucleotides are TGTGCCAGCAGTCACCGGGACAATAACTATGGCTACACCTTC.

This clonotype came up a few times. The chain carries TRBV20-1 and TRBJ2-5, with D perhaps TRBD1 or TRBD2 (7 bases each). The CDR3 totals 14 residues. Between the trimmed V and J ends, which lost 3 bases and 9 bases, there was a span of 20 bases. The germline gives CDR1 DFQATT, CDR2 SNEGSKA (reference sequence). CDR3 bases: TGCAGTGCTAGGCGGGGGACAGACCTCGAGGCCCAGTACTTC. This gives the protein CSARRGTDLEAQYF.

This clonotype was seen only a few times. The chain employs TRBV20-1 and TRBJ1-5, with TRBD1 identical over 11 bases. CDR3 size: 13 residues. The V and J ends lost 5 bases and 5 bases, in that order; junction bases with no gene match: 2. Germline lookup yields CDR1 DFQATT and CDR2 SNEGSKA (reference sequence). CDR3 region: CSAGQGAHQPQHF. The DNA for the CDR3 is TGCAGTGCTGGACAGGGGGCCCATCAGCCCCAGCATTTT.

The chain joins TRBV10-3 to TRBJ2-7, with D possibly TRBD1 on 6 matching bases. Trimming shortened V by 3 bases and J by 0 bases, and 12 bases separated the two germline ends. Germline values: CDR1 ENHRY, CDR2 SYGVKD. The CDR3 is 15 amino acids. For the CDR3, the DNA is TGTGCCATCAGTGACCGGACAGTCGGCTCCTACGAGCAGTACTTC. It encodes CAISDRTVGSYEQYF.

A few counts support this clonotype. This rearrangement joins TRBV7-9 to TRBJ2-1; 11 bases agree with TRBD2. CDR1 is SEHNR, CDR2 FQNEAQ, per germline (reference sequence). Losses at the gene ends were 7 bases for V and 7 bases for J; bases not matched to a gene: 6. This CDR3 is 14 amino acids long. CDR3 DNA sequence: TGTGCCAGCACCGTAGCGGGGGGGAGGAATGAGCAGTTCTTC. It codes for CASTVAGGRNEQFF.

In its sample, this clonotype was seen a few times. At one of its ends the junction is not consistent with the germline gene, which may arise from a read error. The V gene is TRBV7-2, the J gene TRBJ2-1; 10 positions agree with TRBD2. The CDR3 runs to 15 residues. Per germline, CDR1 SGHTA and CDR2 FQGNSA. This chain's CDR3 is CASSLGIAGGPELFF. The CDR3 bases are TGTGCCAGCAGCTTAGGGATAGCGGGGGGCCCAGAGCTGTTCTTC.

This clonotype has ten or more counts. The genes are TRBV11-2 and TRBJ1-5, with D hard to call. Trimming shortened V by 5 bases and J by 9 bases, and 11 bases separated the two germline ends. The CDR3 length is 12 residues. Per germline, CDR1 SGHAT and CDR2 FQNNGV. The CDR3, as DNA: TGTGCCAGCAGCCGTGAGGATGGGCCCCAGCATTTT. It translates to CASSREDGPQHF.

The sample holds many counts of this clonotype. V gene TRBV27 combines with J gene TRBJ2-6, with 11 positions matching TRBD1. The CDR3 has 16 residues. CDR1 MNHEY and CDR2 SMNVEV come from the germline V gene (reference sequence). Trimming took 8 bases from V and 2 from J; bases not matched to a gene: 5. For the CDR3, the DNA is TGTGCCAGCCCCGGACAGGGGGCAACTGGGGCCAACGTCCTGACTTTC. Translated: CASPGQGATGANVLTF. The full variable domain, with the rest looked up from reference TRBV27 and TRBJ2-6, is EAQVTQNPRYLITVTGKKLTVTCSQNMNHEYMSWYRQDPGLGLRQIYYSMNVEVTDKGDVPEGYKVSRKEKRNFPLILESPSPNQTSLYFCASPGQGATGANVLTFGAGSRLTVL.

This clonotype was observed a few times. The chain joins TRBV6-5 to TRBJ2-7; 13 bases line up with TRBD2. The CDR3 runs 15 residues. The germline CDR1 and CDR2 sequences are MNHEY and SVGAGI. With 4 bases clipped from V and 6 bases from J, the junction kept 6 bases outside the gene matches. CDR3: CASSSRTSGGGEQYV. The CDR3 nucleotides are TGTGCCAGCAGTTCCCGGACTAGCGGGGGCGGCGAGCAGTACGTC.

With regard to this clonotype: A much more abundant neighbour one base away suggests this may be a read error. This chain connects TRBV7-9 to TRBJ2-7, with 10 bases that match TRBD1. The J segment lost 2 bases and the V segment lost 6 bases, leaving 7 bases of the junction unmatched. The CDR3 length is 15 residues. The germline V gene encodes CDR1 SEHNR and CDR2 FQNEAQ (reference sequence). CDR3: CASRAGTGETYEQYF. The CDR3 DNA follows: TGTGCCAGCAGGGCCGGGACAGGGGAGACCTACGAGCAGTACTTC.

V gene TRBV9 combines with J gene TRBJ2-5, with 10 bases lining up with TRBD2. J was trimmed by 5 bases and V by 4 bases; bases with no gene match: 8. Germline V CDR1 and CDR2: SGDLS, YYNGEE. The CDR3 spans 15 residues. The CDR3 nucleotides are TGTGCCAGCAGCTCCGCCGGGACTAGCGTTGAGACCCAGTACTTC. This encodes CASSSAGTSVETQYF.

The CDR3 nucleotides read TGCAGTGCTAGAGAGGGGGGGGCCGGGGCCAACGTCCTGACTTTC. This codes for CSAREGGAGANVLTF. This chain joins TRBV20-1 and TRBJ2-6; TRBD2 is a possible D gene (7 bases). CDR3 length equals 15 residues. Germline V gene data show CDR1 as DFQATT and CDR2 as SNEGSKA (reference sequence). The ends were cut back, 0 bases at V and 4 bases at J, with 10 bases in the middle.